The 31 T cell receptor beta chains below all came from one sample that was sequenced in a study of blood T cell repertoires in COVID-19. Clones were read by immunoSEQ multiplex PCR, and TCRdb kept only the in-frame ones, dropping some. The sample lists 120,000 to 150,000 clones; approximately 80% were seen once. The specimen sequenced was PBMCs or T cells enriched from blood (not recorded which). These receptor sequences come from a man aged 50 to 59 in a cohort exposed to, infected with or recovered from COVID-19 (not recorded which).

This chain links TRBV2 with TRBJ1-5, with TRBD1 as a possible D gene (5 bases). The length of the CDR3 is 14 residues. Trimming removed 1 base from V and 7 bases from J, with 11 bases in between. The germline CDR1 and CDR2 sequences are SNHLY and FYNNEI. The DNA of the CDR3 is TGTGCCAGCAGTGAAGGGCAGGGCTGGCAGCCCCAGCATTTT. This encodes CASSEGQGWQPQHF.

The chain uses TRBV9 and TRBJ2-2; D gene unclear. Per germline, CDR1 SGDLS and CDR2 YYNGEE. Trimming shortened V by 0 bases and J by 4 bases, and 10 bases separated the two germline ends. The CDR3 consists of 15 residues. In DNA form, the CDR3 reads TGTGCCAGCAGCGTAGGCGCTCCTTTCACCGGGGAGCTGTTTTTT. This translates into CASSVGAPFTGELFF.

The CDR3 DNA follows: TGTGCCAGCAGCCCGGGGGGGGTGGGGACAGATACGCAGTATTTT. It is translated as CASSPGGVGTDTQYF. The J gene is TRBJ2-3, the V gene TRBV11-1; TRBD2 matches 8 bases. The J segment lost 3 bases and the V segment lost 5 bases, leaving 7 bases of the junction unmatched. This CDR3 spans 15 amino acids. Germline values: CDR1 SGHAT, CDR2 FQDESV (reference sequence). Combining the CDR3 with reference TRBV11-1 and TRBJ2-3 gives the whole variable domain EAEVAQSPRYKITEKSQAVAFWCDPISGHATLYWYRQILGQGPELLVQFQDESVVDDSQLPKDRFSAERLKGVDSTLKIQPAELGDSAMYLCASSPGGVGTDTQYFGPGTRLTVL.

The genes are TRBV6-2 or TRBV6-3 and TRBJ1-1; 8 bases fit TRBD1. CDR1 is MNHEY, CDR2 SVGEGT, per germline. V lost 0 bases and J lost 5; bases outside the gene matches: 5. The CDR3 covers 15 residues. The CDR3, as DNA: TGTGCCAGCAGTTACTCAGGGCAGGGGGCGACTGAAGCTTTCTTT. This translates into CASSYSGQGATEAFF.

With respect to this clone: Other DNA sequences from this sample encode an identical CDR3 as well. This sequence joins TRBV3-1 (or the pseudogene TRBV3-2) and TRBJ1-3; the D is unclear. V was shortened by 4 bases and J by 0 bases, with 7 bases between the two germline ends. This CDR3 is 14 amino acids long. CDR1 LGHDT and CDR2 YNNKEL come from the germline V gene (reference sequence). CDR3 amino acids: CASSRASSGNTIYF. In DNA form, the CDR3 reads TGTGCCAGCAGCCGCGCAAGCTCTGGAAACACCATATATTTT.

The J gene is TRBJ1-1, the V gene TRBV5-1; D is ambiguous. Per the germline V gene, CDR1 is SGHRS and CDR2 is YFSETQ. The ends were cut back, 0 bases at V and 1 base at J, with 10 bases in the middle. This CDR3 region has 15 residues. The CDR3 DNA follows: TGCGCCAGCAGCTTGGTATTCGGTTCGAACACTGAAGCTTTCTTT. Translation: CASSLVFGSNTEAFF.

The V and J genes are TRBV6-5 and TRBJ1-2, with 11 nucleotides matching TRBD1. The length of the CDR3 is 15 residues. Losses at the gene ends were 6 bases for V and 5 bases for J; bases not matched to a gene: 8. Germline V lookup: CDR1 MNHEY, CDR2 SVGAGI. The CDR3 DNA reads TGTGCCAGCAGCCTCGGACAGGGGGCTAGGTATGGCTACACCTTC. Encoded protein: CASSLGQGARYGYTF.

The chain carries TRBV20-1 and TRBJ2-7; weak D call: TRBD1 (6 bases). V lost 3 bases and J 2 bases, leaving 14 bases between the germline ends. Germline lookup yields CDR1 DFQATT and CDR2 SNEGSKA (reference sequence). The CDR3 consists of 14 residues. The CDR3 spells CSASTGRATYEQYF. The CDR3 bases are TGCAGTGCTAGTACAGGGCGGGCCACCTACGAGCAGTACTTC.

The chain is built from TRBV3-1 (or the pseudogene TRBV3-2) and TRBJ1-2, with 7 positions matching TRBD1. The CDR3 runs 12 residues. Germline lookup yields CDR1 LGHDT and CDR2 YNNKEL (reference sequence). Germline trimming cut 3 bases from V and 8 bases from J; bases unmatched to any gene: 3. The chain's CDR3 is CASSHRGRGYTF. The CDR3 coding sequence is TGTGCCAGCAGCCACAGGGGGAGAGGCTACACCTTC.

V usage is TRBV27 and J usage is TRBJ1-2; 9 nucleotides match TRBD1. Germline V CDR1 and CDR2: MNHEY, SMNVEV (reference sequence). The CDR3 is 13 amino acids. The V segment lost 5 bases and the J segment 4 bases; nucleotides outside the gene matches: 2. The CDR3 protein is CASSRDRAYGYTF. CDR3 DNA: TGTGCCAGCAGTCGGGACAGGGCCTATGGCTACACCTTC.

This clone is a singleton in its sample. The gene calls are TRBV25-1 and TRBJ1-1, with D uncertain. CDR1 MGHDK and CDR2 SYGVNS come from the germline V gene. The CDR3 sequence is 13 residues long. V was trimmed by 6 bases and J by 3 bases, leaving 11 bases between them. CDR3 coding DNA: TGTGCCAGCAGCGGTAGCTATTACACTGAAGCTTTCTTT. It translates to CASSGSYYTEAFF.

This chain connects TRBV2 to TRBJ2-5; a possible D gene is TRBD2 (5 bases). V lost 7 bases and J 1 base, leaving 28 bases between the germline ends. The CDR3 runs to 19 residues. Germline CDR1 is SNHLY and CDR2 is FYNNEI. The chain's CDR3 is CASTPRRGSASPTQETQYF. CDR3 in DNA: TGTGCCAGCACCCCTCGACGCGGGTCGGCTAGCCCAACCCAAGAGACCCAGTACTTC.

The rearrangement uses TRBV30 and TRBJ1-5, with D unresolved. CDR3 size: 13 residues. Trimming shortened V by 0 bases and J by 5 bases, and 8 bases separated the two germline ends. CDR1 and CDR2 from the germline V gene are GTSNPN and SVGIG (reference sequence). CDR3 sequence: CAWSVGEDQPQHF. Here the CDR3 DNA reads TGTGCCTGGAGTGTTGGGGAGGATCAGCCCCAGCATTTT.

The CDR3 loop is CASSEGPPPYEQYF. The CDR3 nucleotides read TGTGCCAGCAGTGAGGGGCCCCCCCCTTACGAGCAGTACTTC. The V and J genes are TRBV2 and TRBJ2-7, with a tentative D call TRBD1 (5 bases). Germline V CDR1 and CDR2: SNHLY, FYNNEI. The CDR3 consists of 14 residues. V gave up 3 bases and J gave up 4 bases, with 13 bases separating them.

V usage is TRBV5-1 and J usage is TRBJ2-7, with D perhaps TRBD1 (5 bases). The germline V gene has CDR1 SGHRS and CDR2 YFSETQ. The CDR3 contains 11 residues. The V end was cut by 3 bases, the J end by 6 bases, with 7 bases between. Written as DNA, the CDR3 is TGCGCCAGCAGCTGGGGCGGCGAGCAGTACTTC. It is translated as CASSWGGEQYF.

The chain couples TRBV4-3 to TRBJ2-4; 8 bases are shared with TRBD2. V dropped 0 bases and J dropped 8; count of bases not matched to a gene: 9. The CDR3 extends over 16 amino acids. CDR1 LGHNA and CDR2 YSLEER come from the germline V gene. The CDR3 reads CASSQDRGGGYYIQYF. CDR3 in DNA: TGCGCCAGCAGCCAAGATCGGGGGGGCGGCTACTACATTCAGTACTTC.

A remark on this clone: The identical CDR3 is also encoded by other nucleotide sequences in the sample. The rearrangement joins TRBV28 to TRBJ2-7; D gene unclear. This CDR3 region has 11 residues. In germline, CDR1 is MDHEN, CDR2 SYDVKM. V gave up 6 bases and J gave up 3 bases, with 6 bases separating them. This CDR3 reads CASSRSYEQYF. CDR3 sequence (DNA): TGTGCCAGCAGCCGCAGCTACGAGCAGTACTTC.

The chain couples TRBV7-9 to TRBJ1-4, with TRBD1 as a possible D gene (6 bases). CDR1 SEHNR and CDR2 FQNEAQ come from the germline V gene (reference sequence). This CDR3 spans 14 amino acids. Trimming left V 5 bases short and J 4 bases short, with 11 bases between. CDR3 DNA: TGTGCCAGCAGCCAACAGGGCCATAATGAAAAACTGTTTTTT. As protein: CASSQQGHNEKLFF.

The chain carries TRBV11-2 and TRBJ2-7, with D perhaps matching TRBD1 (5 bases). The ends were cut back, 4 bases at V and 4 bases at J, with 11 bases in the middle. Germline V gene lookup returns CDR1 SGHAT and CDR2 FQNNGV. The CDR3 sequence is 13 residues long. The CDR3 nucleotides read TGTGCCAGCAGCTCCGACAGCCCGTACGAGCAGTACTTC. Protein: CASSSDSPYEQYF.

J is TRBJ1-2 and V is TRBV7-8; maybe TRBD1 (5 bases). CDR3 length equals 13 residues. Germline-derived CDR1 and CDR2 are SGHVS and FQNEAQ. V lost 5 bases and J 8 bases, leaving 15 bases between the germline ends. For the CDR3, the DNA is TGTGCCAGCAGCCTCGGGGGTGGGCGAGGCTACACCTTC. Translation gives CASSLGGGRGYTF.

The chain employs TRBV7-9 and TRBJ2-5; perhaps TRBD2 as D (5 bases). The CDR3 loop spans 14 amino acids. V was shortened by 3 bases and J by 2 bases, with 10 bases between the two germline ends. Germline V gene lookup returns CDR1 SEHNR and CDR2 FQNEAQ (reference sequence). Here the CDR3 reads CASSLEAEQETQYF. CDR3 in DNA: TGTGCCAGCAGCTTGGAAGCGGAGCAAGAGACCCAGTACTTC.

This chain uses TRBV4-2 with TRBJ2-3; 10 bases map to TRBD2. The junction had 11 bases not matched to a gene; V was cut back by 0 bases and J by 2 bases. Per germline, CDR1 LGHNA and CDR2 YNFKEQ. The CDR3 extends over 19 amino acids. The CDR3 spells CASSQDPGSSGSHTDTQYF. The CDR3 region has the DNA TGTGCCAGCAGCCAAGATCCGGGCTCTAGCGGGAGCCACACAGATACGCAGTATTTT.

This rearrangement joins TRBV14 to TRBJ1-1; TRBD1 is a possible D gene (5 bases). The CDR3 runs to 14 residues. The germline CDR1 and CDR2 sequences are SGHDN and FVKESK. V was cut by 0 bases and J by 3 bases, with 8 bases left in between. CDR3 sequence: CASSQDWGYTEAFF. In DNA, the CDR3 is TGTGCCAGCAGCCAAGACTGGGGCTACACTGAAGCTTTCTTT.

This clone is a singleton in its sample. The rearrangement joins TRBV18 to TRBJ2-1; the match to TRBD2 covers 9 bases. The ends lost 4 bases at V and 9 bases at J; junction bases unmatched: 13. The CDR3 totals 16 residues. The V gene's germline CDR1 is KGHSH and CDR2 LQKENI. CDR3 amino acids: CASSRLLAGEFAEQFF. CDR3 coding DNA: TGTGCCAGCTCACGTCTGTTAGCGGGAGAGTTTGCTGAGCAGTTCTTC.

The gene calls are TRBV5-6 and TRBJ1-3; possibly TRBD1 for D (6 bases). V lost 4 bases and J lost 4, with 12 bases in between. The CDR3 contains 14 residues. The germline V gene has CDR1 SGHDT and CDR2 YYEEEE. CDR3 sequence reads: CASSVGTTGNTIYF. CDR3 in DNA: TGTGCCAGCAGCGTCGGGACAACGGGAAACACCATATATTTT.

This sequence joins TRBV10-3 and TRBJ1-5; D gene unclear. V lost 4 bases and J lost 3, with 7 bases in between. The CDR3 contains 13 residues. Germline CDR1 ENHRY, CDR2 SYGVKD. For the CDR3, the DNA is TGTGCCATCAGTGGGAGTATCAATCAGCCCCAGCATTTT. Translating it yields CAISGSINQPQHF.

The chain carries TRBV2 and TRBJ1-6, with D possibly being TRBD1 (6 bases). The ends were cut back, 3 bases at V and 5 bases at J, with 11 bases in the middle. The CDR3 spans 15 residues. Per germline, CDR1 SNHLY and CDR2 FYNNEI. The CDR3 reads CASSDFGQNNSPLHF. Here the CDR3 DNA reads TGTGCCAGCAGTGATTTTGGACAGAATAATTCACCCCTCCACTTT.

The chain links TRBV28 to TRBJ2-7; 14 bases are shared with TRBD2. Germline trimming cut 5 bases from V and 4 bases from J; bases unmatched to any gene: 4. Germline CDR1 reads MDHEN; CDR2 reads SYDVKM. This CDR3 has 15 residues. CDR3 sequence (DNA): TGTGCCAGCAGTGGGGGGACTAGCGGGGGATACGAGCAGTACTTC. This translates into CASSGGTSGGYEQYF. Based on the CDR3 plus reference TRBV28 and TRBJ2-7, the full variable domain is DVKVTQSSRYLVKRTGEKVFLECVQDMDHENMFWYRQDPGLGLRLIYFSYDVKMKEKGDIPEGYSVSREKKERFSLILESASTNQTSMYLCASSGGTSGGYEQYFGPGTRLTVT.

The sample holds a few counts of this clone. This sequence joins TRBV9 and TRBJ2-2; D not certain. Trimming took off 0 bases at V and 2 bases at J, with 11 bases between the two ends. This CDR3 has 16 residues. CDR1 and CDR2 from the germline V gene are SGDLS and YYNGEE. The CDR3 DNA follows: TGTGCCAGCAGCGTAGATCCCTCCCTAAACACCGGGGAGCTGTTTTTT. Protein sequence: CASSVDPSLNTGELFF.

This clone was recorded a few times. V usage is TRBV3-1 (or the pseudogene TRBV3-2) and J usage is TRBJ2-7; TRBD2 agrees at 9 bases. The V gene's germline CDR1 is LGHDT and CDR2 YNNKEL (reference sequence). The CDR3 is 14 residues long. With V trimmed by 7 bases and J by 0 bases, 4 bases remained unmatched. DNA of the CDR3: TGTGCCAGCACCTTTAGCGGGAGCTCCTACGAGCAGTACTTC. Translation: CASTFSGSSYEQYF.

The V gene is TRBV24-1, the J gene TRBJ2-6; 11 nucleotides agree with TRBD1. This CDR3 is built from 17 residues. V lost 9 bases and J lost 2; bases outside the gene matches: 8. In germline, CDR1 is KGHDR, CDR2 SFDVKD. The DNA for the CDR3 is TGTGCCACCCAAGGGACAGGGGGTGGCCCTGGGGCCAACGTCCTGACTTTC. Translating gives CATQGTGGGPGANVLTF.